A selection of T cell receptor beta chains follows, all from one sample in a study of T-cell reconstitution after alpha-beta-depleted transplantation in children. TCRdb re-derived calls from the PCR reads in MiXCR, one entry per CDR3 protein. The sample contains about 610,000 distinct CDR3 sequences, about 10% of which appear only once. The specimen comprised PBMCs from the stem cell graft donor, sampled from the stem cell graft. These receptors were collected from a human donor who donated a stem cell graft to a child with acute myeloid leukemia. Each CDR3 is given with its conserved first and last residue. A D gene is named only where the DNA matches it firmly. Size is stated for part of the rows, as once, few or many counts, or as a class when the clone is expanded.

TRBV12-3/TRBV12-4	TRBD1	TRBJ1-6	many	CASRDTGGKSPLHF	TGTGCCAGCAGGGACACAGGGGGCAAATCACCCCTCCACTTT
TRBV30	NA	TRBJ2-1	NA	CAWRSVYNEQFF	TGTGCCTGGAGGTCGGTTTACAATGAGCAGTTCTTC
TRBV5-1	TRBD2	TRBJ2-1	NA	CASSLRTSGGNNEQFF	TGCGCCAGCAGCCTTCGGACTAGCGGGGGGAACAATGAGCAGTTCTTC
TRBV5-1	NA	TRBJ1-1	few	CASSLGALGTEAFF	TGCGCCAGCAGCTTGGGAGCATTGGGCACTGAAGCTTTCTTT
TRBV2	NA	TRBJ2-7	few	CAGEGGRTTHYEQYF	TGTGCCGGAGAGGGGGGGCGCACTACTCATTACGAGCAGTACTTC
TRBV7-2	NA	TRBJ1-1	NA	CASSFFSQLEYGSEAFF	TGTGCCAGCAGCTTTTTTTCCCAGTTGGAATACGGATCGGAAGCTTTCTTT
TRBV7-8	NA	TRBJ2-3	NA	CASSSTALGSTDTQYF	TGTGCCAGCAGCTCCACCGCGTTGGGTAGCACAGATACGCAGTATTTT
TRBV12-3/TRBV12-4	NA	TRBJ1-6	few	CASSLDIGTLEYNSPLHF	TGTGCCAGCAGTTTGGATATCGGGACTCTGGAGTATAATTCACCCCTCCACTTT
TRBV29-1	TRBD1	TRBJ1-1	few	CSVLGQGAAFF	TGCAGCGTTTTAGGACAGGGGGCAGCTTTCTTT
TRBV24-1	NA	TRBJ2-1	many	CATSDLGGGKSKFF	TGTGCCACCAGTGATTTAGGAGGGGGCAAGTCGAAGTTCTTC
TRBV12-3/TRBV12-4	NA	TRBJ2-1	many	CASTFGVGSAVQFF	TGTGCCAGCACCTTTGGGGTCGGGTCTGCGGTGCAGTTCTTC
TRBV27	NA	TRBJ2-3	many	CASSLSLGFTDTQYF	TGTGCCAGCAGTTTATCGTTGGGATTTACAGATACGCAGTATTTT
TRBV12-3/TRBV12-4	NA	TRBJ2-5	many	CASSLSETETQYF	TGTGCCAGCAGTTTGAGTGAAACGGAGACCCAGTACTTC
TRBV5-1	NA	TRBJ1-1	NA	CASSFRGGTHLLEAFF	TGCGCCAGCAGCTTCAGGGGAGGGACTCATCTGCTTGAAGCTTTCTTT
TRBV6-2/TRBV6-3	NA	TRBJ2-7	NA	CASSWDGYYEQYF	TGTGCCAGCAGTTGGGACGGATACTACGAGCAGTACTTC
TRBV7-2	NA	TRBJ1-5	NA	CASSLVPTTANQPQHF	TGTGCCAGCAGCTTAGTGCCTACGACAGCAAATCAGCCCCAGCATTTT
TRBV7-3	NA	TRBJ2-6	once	CASSSLAGRNSGANVLTF	TGTGCCAGCAGCTCCCTGGCAGGGAGGAACTCTGGGGCCAACGTCCTGACTTTC
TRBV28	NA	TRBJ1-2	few	CASSLPTGNYGYTF	TGTGCCAGCAGTTTACCTACAGGGAACTATGGCTACACCTTC
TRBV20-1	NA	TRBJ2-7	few	CSARASGLKTSYEQYF	TGCAGTGCTAGAGCCTCAGGACTAAAGACATCCTACGAGCAGTACTTC
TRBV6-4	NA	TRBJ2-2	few	CASSDSGANTGELFF	TGTGCCAGCAGTGACTCAGGGGCGAACACCGGGGAGCTGTTTTTT
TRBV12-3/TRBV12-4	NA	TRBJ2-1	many	CASSLYEQFF	TGTGCCAGCAGTTTATATGAGCAGTTCTTC
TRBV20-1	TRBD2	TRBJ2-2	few	CSAAEASGLNTGELFF	TGCAGTGCCGCTGAGGCTAGCGGTCTAAACACCGGGGAGCTGTTTTTT
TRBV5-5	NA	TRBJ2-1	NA	CASSSQLRPGAVYNEQFF	TGTGCCAGCAGCTCCCAACTACGCCCAGGGGCTGTCTACAATGAGCAGTTCTTC
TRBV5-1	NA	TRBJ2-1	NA	CASSLRQAGSNEQFF	TGCGCCAGCAGCTTGCGGCAAGCTGGGTCCAATGAGCAGTTCTTC
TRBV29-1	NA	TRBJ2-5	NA	CSAEGPRGVKTQYF	TGCAGCGCCGAAGGGCCACGGGGTGTGAAGACCCAGTACTTC
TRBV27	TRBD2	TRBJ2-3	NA	CASSLDPGGSGTDTQYF	TGTGCCAGCAGTTTAGACCCCGGCGGGAGTGGAACGGATACGCAGTATTTT